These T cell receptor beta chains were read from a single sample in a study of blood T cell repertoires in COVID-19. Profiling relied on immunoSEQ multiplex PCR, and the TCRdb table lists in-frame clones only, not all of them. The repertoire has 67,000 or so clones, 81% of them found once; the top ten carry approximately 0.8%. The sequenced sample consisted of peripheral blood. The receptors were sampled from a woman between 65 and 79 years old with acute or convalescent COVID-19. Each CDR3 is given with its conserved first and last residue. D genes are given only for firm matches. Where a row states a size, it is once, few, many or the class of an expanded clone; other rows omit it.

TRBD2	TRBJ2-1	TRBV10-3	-	TGTGCCATCAGGGCGGGACTAGCATCCTCCCATGAGCAGTTCTTC	CAIRAGLASSHEQFF
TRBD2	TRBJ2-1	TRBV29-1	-	TGCGCCTCGGGGACTAGGATCAATGAGCAGTTCTTC	CASGTRINEQFF
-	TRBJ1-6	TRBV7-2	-	TGTGCCAGCAGCTCGAGACAGCCTTATAATTCACCCCTCCACTTT	CASSSRQPYNSPLHF
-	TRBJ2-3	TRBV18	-	TGTGCCAGCTCTTACGGACAGCCTAGCACAGATACGCAGTATTTT	CASSYGQPSTDTQYF
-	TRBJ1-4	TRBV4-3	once	TGCGCCAGCAGCCAAGATTGGGGCGGGAGAAATGAAAAACTGTTTTTT	CASSQDWGGRNEKLFF
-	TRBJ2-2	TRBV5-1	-	TGCGCCAGCAGCTTATCCGGGTTCGGGTCCGGGGAGCTGTTTTTT	CASSLSGFGSGELFF
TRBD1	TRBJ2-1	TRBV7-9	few	TGTGCCAGCAGCAGCTGGGACAGGGGGTATGAGCAGTTCTTC	CASSSWDRGYEQFF
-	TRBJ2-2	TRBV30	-	TGTGCCTCCGCCCGGGGTGGCACCGGGGAGCTGTTTTTT	CASARGGTGELFF
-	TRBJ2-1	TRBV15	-	TGTGCCACCAGCCCGGAGGCCGGGGGATCCCTTGGGCATGAGCAGTTCTTC	CATSPEAGGSLGHEQFF
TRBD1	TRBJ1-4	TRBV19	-	TGTGCCAGTAGTATAACAGGGGTTCGTGAAAAACTGTTTTTT	CASSITGVREKLFF
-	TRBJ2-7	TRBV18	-	TGTGCCAGCTCACCACCAAGTAGGAGTAGCTACGAGCAGTACTTC	CASSPPSRSSYEQYF
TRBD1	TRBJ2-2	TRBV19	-	TGTGCCAGTAGTATCGACGGGACAGCGAACACCGGGGAGCTGTTTTTT	CASSIDGTANTGELFF
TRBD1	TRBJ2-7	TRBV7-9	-	TGTGCCAGCAGCGCCTGGACAGGGCCCTTCAACGAGCAGTACTTC	CASSAWTGPFNEQYF
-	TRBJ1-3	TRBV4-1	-	TGCGCCAGCAGCCAAGGACTTATCTCTGGAAACACCATATATTTT	CASSQGLISGNTIYF
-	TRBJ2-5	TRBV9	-	TGTGCCAGCAGCTTTAGCGGCCAAGAGACCCAGTACTTC	CASSFSGQETQYF
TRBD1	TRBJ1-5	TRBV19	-	TGTGCCACCGGGGACAGGGCAAGCAATCAGCCCCAGCATTTT	CATGDRASNQPQHF
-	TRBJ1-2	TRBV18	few	TGTGCCAGCTCACCACCGAACCGGGACGGGAGCTATGGCTACACCTTC	CASSPPNRDGSYGYTF
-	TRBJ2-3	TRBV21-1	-	TGTGCCACACGACAGGGCCGCACAGATACGCAGTATTTT	CATRQGRTDTQYF
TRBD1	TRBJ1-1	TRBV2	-	TGTGCCAGCAGTCCAGACAGGGTCCCTGAAGCTTTCTTT	CASSPDRVPEAFF
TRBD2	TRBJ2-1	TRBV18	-	TGTGCCAGCTCACCACCCGAAGCGGGAGGGTACAATGAGCAGTTCTTC	CASSPPEAGGYNEQFF
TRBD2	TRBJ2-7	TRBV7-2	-	TGTGCCAGCAGCCCCGGGACTAGCGGGGGGTTTAGGTCCTTC	CASSPGTSGGFRSF
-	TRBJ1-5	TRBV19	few	TGTGCCAGTAGTAGGACACAGGGCGGTAGTCAGCCCCAGCATTTT	CASSRTQGGSQPQHF
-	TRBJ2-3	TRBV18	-	TGTGCCAGCTCAGGCCAGGGAACGCCAGATACGCAGTATTTT	CASSGQGTPDTQYF
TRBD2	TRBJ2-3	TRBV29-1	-	TGCAGCGTTGAGAGGGGAGGAGCGGGGGGTAGCACAGATACGCAGTATTTT	CSVERGGAGGSTDTQYF
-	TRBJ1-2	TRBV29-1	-	TGCAGCGTTGATACAGACCTATTCAAAGCTAACTATGGCTACACCTTC	CSVDTDLFKANYGYTF
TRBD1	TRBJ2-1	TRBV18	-	TGTGCCAGCTCCGGTGGAGGGGACAGGGGTGTATACAATGAGCAGTTCTTC	CASSGGGDRGVYNEQFF
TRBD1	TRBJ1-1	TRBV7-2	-	TGTGCCAGCAGCCCGTGGCAGGGGGCAGTCACTGAAGCTTTCTTT	CASSPWQGAVTEAFF
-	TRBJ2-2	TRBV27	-	TGTGCCAGCAGGAGAACTCCGAGCCGGGAGCTGTTTTTT	CASRRTPSRELFF
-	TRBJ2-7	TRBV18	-	TGTGCCAGCTCACCAGAGGGCACCTCCTACGAGCAGTACTTC	CASSPEGTSYEQYF
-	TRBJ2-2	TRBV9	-	TGTGCCAGCAGCAGACAGCCTAACACCGGGGAGCTGTTTTTT	CASSRQPNTGELFF
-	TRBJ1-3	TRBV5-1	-	TGCGCCAGCAGCTACGGAGGGGTAGGAAACACCATATATTTT	CASSYGGVGNTIYF
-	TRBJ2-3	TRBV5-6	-	TGTGCCAGCAGTTCTAAGACTCGGGACTCCACAGATACGCAGTATTTT	CASSSKTRDSTDTQYF
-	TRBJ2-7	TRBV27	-	TGTGCCAGCAGTTTATTTCCTACCCACGAGCAGTACTTC	CASSLFPTHEQYF
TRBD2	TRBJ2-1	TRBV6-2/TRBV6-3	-	TGTGCCAGCAGTGCTAGCGGGAGCGGCAATGAGCAGTTCTTC	CASSASGSGNEQFF
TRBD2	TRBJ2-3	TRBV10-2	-	TGCGCCAGCGGCGACGCCTCCTTGACTAGCGGGGGGCCGCTTACGCAGTATTTT	CASGDASLTSGGPLTQYF
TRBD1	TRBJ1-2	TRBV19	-	TGTGCCAGTAGTATTCGAGGCAGGGGGTACTATGGCTACACCTTC	CASSIRGRGYYGYTF
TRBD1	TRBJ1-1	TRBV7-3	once	TGTGCCAGCTCAAAGGAGACAGGGGAATTCACTGAAGCTTTCTTT	CASSKETGEFTEAFF
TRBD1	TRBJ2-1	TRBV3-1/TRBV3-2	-	TGTGCCAGCAGCCAAGTTCCGGGACAGGGGCGTAATGAGCAGTTCTTC	CASSQVPGQGRNEQFF
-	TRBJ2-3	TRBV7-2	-	TGTGCCAGCAGCTCCGTTGGAGGGGGCGCAGATACGCAGTATTTT	CASSSVGGGADTQYF
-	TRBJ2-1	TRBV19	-	TGTGCCAGTAGTATAAACAAGTACAATGAGCAGTTCTTC	CASSINKYNEQFF
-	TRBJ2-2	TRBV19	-	TGTGCCAGTAGTATCCGGGAGATGAACACCGGGGAGCTGTTTTTT	CASSIREMNTGELFF
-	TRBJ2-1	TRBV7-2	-	TGTGCCAGCAGCTTAGTGTTCGGGGGACGTTCGAGCAGGGATGAGCAGTTCTTC	CASSLVFGGRSSRDEQFF
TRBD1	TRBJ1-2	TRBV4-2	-	TGTGCCAGCAGCCCCCTGGACAGGGGTGGCTACACCTTC	CASSPLDRGGYTF